These 25 T cell receptor beta chains originate from one sample sequenced in a study of siplizumab effects on memory and regulatory T cells. Assay used: immunoSEQ multiplex PCR; TCRdb lists only in-frame clones, some missing. The table shows 85,000 to 120,000 clones, with about 90% occurring only once. Sequences were obtained from CD4+ T cells sorted from blood. These receptors all come from a human donor in good health.

The count of this clone is one. The rearrangement uses TRBV10-3 and TRBJ2-7; weak D call: TRBD1 (6 bases). With 6 bases removed from V and 0 bases from J, the gap between germline ends came to 12 bases. The CDR3 extends over 14 amino acids. Germline CDR1 is ENHRY and CDR2 is SYGVKD. The CDR3 loop is CAIRKTGNSYEQYF. DNA for the CDR3: TGTGCCATCAGGAAGACAGGTAACTCCTACGAGCAGTACTTC.

This chain uses TRBV6-6 with TRBJ1-5, with D unresolved. The V gene lost 1 base and the J gene lost 4 bases, with 11 bases spanning the gap. CDR1 is MNHNY, CDR2 SVGAGI, per germline (reference sequence). This CDR3 is 15 amino acids long. CDR3 DNA sequence: TGTGCCAGCAGTTACTTCTGGTCGGGTAATCAGCCCCAGCATTTT. It encodes CASSYFWSGNQPQHF.

This chain uses TRBV6-6 with TRBJ1-1, with D maybe TRBD1 (6 bases). The CDR3 runs to 15 residues. The germline CDR1 and CDR2 sequences are MNHNY and SVGAGI (reference sequence). V lost 6 bases and J lost 5, with 19 bases in between. CDR3 nucleotide sequence: TGTGCCAGCAGCTATGGAGAGGGGGGCGGGACTGAAGCTTTCTTT. This gives the protein CASSYGEGGGTEAFF.

The chain employs TRBV10-2 and TRBJ2-3; 11 positions match TRBD2. Germline values: CDR1 WSHSY, CDR2 SAAADI. Trimming removed 7 bases from V and 4 bases from J; junction bases left unmatched: 16. This CDR3 comprises 18 residues. Here the CDR3 DNA reads TGCGCCAGCACCGAAACCACTAGCGGGAGTTTTCTGCCAGATACGCAGTATTTT. It encodes CASTETTSGSFLPDTQYF.

CDR3 sequence (DNA): TGTGCCAGTAGTATCCGGTCTAGCGGTTACAATGAGCAGTTCTTC. The encoded protein is CASSIRSSGYNEQFF. The V and J genes are TRBV19 and TRBJ2-1; 7 nucleotides line up with TRBD2. The V segment lost 3 bases and the J segment 4 bases; nucleotides outside the gene matches: 6. The germline V gene encodes CDR1 LNHDA and CDR2 SQIVND (reference sequence). CDR3 length: 15 residues. The full variable domain, in which reference TRBV19 and TRBJ2-1 provide the parts outside the CDR3, is DGGITQSPKYLFRKEGQNVTLSCEQNLNHDAMYWYRQDPGQGLRLIYYSQIVNDFQKGDIAEGYSVSREKKESFPLTVTSAQKNPTAFYLCASSIRSSGYNEQFFGPGTRLTVL.

Of note for this clone: Other DNA sequences in the sample encode the same CDR3. The CDR3 sequence is CASSLGRNTEAFF. The CDR3 DNA sequence: TGTGCCAGCAGCTTAGGACGGAACACTGAAGCTTTCTTT. The genes are TRBV11-3 and TRBJ1-1; D is ambiguous. Germline values: CDR1 SGHNT, CDR2 YENEEA. V dropped 1 base and J dropped 1 base, with 4 bases sitting between them. The CDR3 is 13 amino acids.

This chain connects TRBV19 to TRBJ2-1; possibly TRBD1 or TRBD2 for D (7 bases each). CDR1 and CDR2 from the germline V gene are LNHDA and SQIVND (reference sequence). The ends were cut back, 10 bases at V and 6 bases at J, with 16 bases in the middle. The CDR3 length is 13 residues. CDR3 in amino acids: CATGRGGTNEQFF. The CDR3 DNA sequence: TGTGCCACAGGCAGGGGGGGGACCAATGAGCAGTTCTTC.

The V gene is TRBV11-2, the J gene TRBJ2-5; TRBD2 matches 8 bases. J lost 5 bases, V lost 5 bases, and 7 bases had no gene match. Germline lookup yields CDR1 SGHAT and CDR2 FQNNGV. The CDR3 extends over 14 amino acids. This CDR3 reads CASSPPGLGETQYF. CDR3 DNA sequence: TGTGCCAGCAGCCCGCCGGGACTAGGGGAGACCCAGTACTTC.

This rearrangement joins TRBV18 to TRBJ1-4; D gene uncertain. The ends were cut back, 3 bases at V and 5 bases at J, with 7 bases in the middle. This CDR3 is built from 13 residues. Per germline, CDR1 KGHSH and CDR2 LQKENI. CDR3 loop: CASSPHRNEKLFF. CDR3 nucleotides: TGTGCCAGCTCACCGCACAGAAATGAAAAACTGTTTTTT.

In this sample, this clone turned up a few times. V is TRBV6-1 and J is TRBJ2-5; either TRBD1 or TRBD2 may supply D (5 bases each). The germline V and J ends were trimmed by 1 base and 5 bases, with 14 bases remaining between them. Per the germline V gene, CDR1 is MNHNS and CDR2 is SASEGT. This CDR3 comprises 15 residues. CDR3: CASSEGGWGGETQYF. As DNA, the CDR3 is TGTGCCAGCAGTGAAGGGGGTTGGGGCGGGGAGACCCAGTACTTC.

The V gene is TRBV28, the J gene TRBJ1-5; 8 bases are shared with TRBD1. Germline values: CDR1 MDHEN, CDR2 SYDVKM. The V gene end was trimmed by 3 bases and the J gene end by 6 bases; junction bases not matched to a gene: 10. The CDR3 has 16 amino acids. The CDR3 here is CASSLSGRGRIQPQHF. CDR3 coding DNA: TGTGCCAGCAGTTTGTCGGGCAGGGGGCGCATTCAGCCCCAGCATTTT. Drawing the rest from reference TRBV28 and TRBJ1-5, the complete variable domain is DVKVTQSSRYLVKRTGEKVFLECVQDMDHENMFWYRQDPGLGLRLIYFSYDVKMKEKGDIPEGYSVSREKKERFSLILESASTNQTSMYLCASSLSGRGRIQPQHFGDGTRLSIL.

The chain employs TRBV18 and TRBJ1-5; D ambiguous. Germline V gene data show CDR1 as KGHSH and CDR2 as LQKENI. The CDR3 totals 14 residues. The germline V and J ends were trimmed by 3 bases and 4 bases, with 10 bases remaining between them. The CDR3 here is CASSPARSNQPQHF. CDR3 DNA sequence: TGTGCCAGCTCACCCGCCAGGTCGAATCAGCCCCAGCATTTT. Based on the CDR3 plus reference TRBV18 and TRBJ1-5, the full variable domain is NAGVMQNPRHLVRRRGQEARLRCSPMKGHSHVYWYRQLPEEGLKFMVYLQKENIIDESGMPKERFSAEFPKEGPSILRIQQVVRGDSAAYFCASSPARSNQPQHFGDGTRLSIL.

The J gene is TRBJ2-1, the V gene TRBV6-5; D remains ambiguous. Germline values: CDR1 MNHEY, CDR2 SVGAGI. V gave up 6 bases and J gave up 7 bases, with 7 bases separating them. This CDR3 has 11 residues. CDR3 residues: CASRTINEQFF. The CDR3 DNA reads TGTGCCAGCAGAACCATAAATGAGCAGTTCTTC.

The genes are TRBV7-2 and TRBJ2-1, with 7 nucleotides matching TRBD1. Germline V gene data show CDR1 as SGHTA and CDR2 as FQGNSA. V was pared by 5 bases and J by 7 bases, with 11 bases of the junction left unmatched. The CDR3 extends over 15 amino acids. CDR3 in amino acids: CASSPEGTRGNEQFF. CDR3 DNA sequence: TGTGCCAGCAGCCCAGAGGGTACCAGGGGGAATGAGCAGTTCTTC.

The J gene is TRBJ1-1, the V gene TRBV5-1, with 9 bases aligning to TRBD1. V shed 4 bases, J shed 4 bases, and the junction held 5 bases outside the gene matches. The germline V gene encodes CDR1 SGHRS and CDR2 YFSETQ. This CDR3 is 14 amino acids long. As DNA, the CDR3 is TGCGCCAGCAGCATGACAGGGGGGGTCACTGAAGCTTTCTTT. As protein: CASSMTGGVTEAFF.

J is TRBJ2-7 and V is TRBV5-6; 10 bases agree with TRBD1. The CDR3 spans 15 residues. Trimming at V came to 2 bases and at J to 0 bases, leaving 2 bases not matched to a gene. Germline V lookup: CDR1 SGHDT, CDR2 YYEEEE. CDR3: CASSFGTGVSYEQYF. CDR3 nucleotide sequence: TGTGCCAGCAGCTTTGGGACAGGGGTCTCCTACGAGCAGTACTTC.

The chain links TRBV15 to TRBJ1-2; D is perhaps TRBD1 (5 bases). Germline values: CDR1 LNHNV, CDR2 YYDKDF (reference sequence). Trimming pared 0 bases from V and 2 bases from J, leaving 13 bases between. This CDR3 has 16 residues. CDR3 protein: CATSRDRRGSNYGYTF. The CDR3 coding sequence is TGTGCCACCAGCAGAGATCGCCGGGGCAGCAACTATGGCTACACCTTC.

The chain is built from TRBV29-1 and TRBJ2-5; D unresolved. Trimming removed 4 bases at V and 3 bases at J, with 9 bases between. The CDR3 runs to 12 residues. CDR1 is SQVTM, CDR2 ANQGSEA, per germline. The CDR3 sequence: CSVVQAEETQYF. CDR3 in DNA: TGCAGCGTTGTCCAGGCCGAAGAGACCCAGTACTTC.

The V and J genes are TRBV7-9 and TRBJ1-1; D perhaps matches TRBD1 (6 bases). V dropped 5 bases and J dropped 4 bases, with 17 bases sitting between them. Germline V gene data show CDR1 as SEHNR and CDR2 as FQNEAQ (reference sequence). CDR3 size: 15 residues. The CDR3 DNA reads as TGTGCCAGCAGCGCCTACGACACAGGGCTCACTGAAGCTTTCTTT. Translating it yields CASSAYDTGLTEAFF.

The rearrangement uses TRBV9 and TRBJ2-7, with a weak D call TRBD1 (6 bases). Trimming took off 3 bases at V and 3 bases at J, with 10 bases between the two ends. The CDR3 covers 13 residues. The V gene's germline CDR1 is SGDLS and CDR2 YYNGEE. CDR3 DNA sequence: TGTGCCAGCAGCGGGGGACAACGCTACGAGCAGTACTTC. Protein product: CASSGGQRYEQYF.

The chain links TRBV5-1 to TRBJ2-3; no definite D call. Deletions cut 3 bases from V and 0 bases from J, with 14 bases between. This CDR3 has 16 residues. Germline V CDR1 and CDR2: SGHRS, YFSETQ. The CDR3 DNA reads as TGCGCCAGCAGCTCAACGATCACCGGAAGCACAGATACGCAGTATTTT. Residues: CASSSTITGSTDTQYF.

This chain joins TRBV6-1 and TRBJ1-5; 7 positions agree with TRBD1. The CDR3 has 15 amino acids. Trimming removed 7 bases from V and 2 bases from J; junction bases left unmatched: 8. Germline CDR1 reads MNHNS; CDR2 reads SASEGT. The CDR3 loop reads CASKKGGTGNQPQHF. Written as DNA, the CDR3 is TGTGCCAGCAAGAAAGGGGGGACAGGCAATCAGCCCCAGCATTTT.

The chain recombines TRBV27 with TRBJ1-4; 7 nucleotides agree with TRBD1. The CDR3 consists of 13 residues. The V and J ends lost 4 bases and 8 bases, in that order; junction bases with no gene match: 4. CDR1 is MNHEY, CDR2 SMNVEV, per germline (reference sequence). CDR3 in amino acids: CASSYRQGEKLFF. The CDR3 DNA reads TGTGCCAGCAGTTACCGACAGGGAGAAAAACTGTTTTTT. The complete variable domain, with remaining parts taken from reference TRBV27 and TRBJ1-4, reads EAQVTQNPRYLITVTGKKLTVTCSQNMNHEYMSWYRQDPGLGLRQIYYSMNVEVTDKGDVPEGYKVSRKEKRNFPLILESPSPNQTSLYFCASSYRQGEKLFFGSGTQLSVL.

The CDR3 DNA reads TGTGCCAGCAGTTTAGTGGCCGGGGAGCTGTTTTTT. Amino acid sequence: CASSLVAGELFF. The chain combines TRBV28 with TRBJ2-2; D is undetermined. The germline V and J ends were trimmed by 2 bases and 6 bases, with 4 bases remaining between them. There are 12 residues in the CDR3. Germline V gene data show CDR1 as MDHEN and CDR2 as SYDVKM.

The chain uses TRBV5-5 and TRBJ2-7, with TRBD2 as a possible D gene (5 bases). V was cut by 4 bases and J by 3 bases, with 20 bases left in between. The germline CDR1 and CDR2 sequences are SGHKS and YYEKEE (reference sequence). The CDR3 contains 16 residues. As DNA, the CDR3 is TGTGCCAGCAGCCTAGATTACGGACTGGGAAACTACGAGCAGTACTTC. This codes for CASSLDYGLGNYEQYF.